The subject of this entry is one T cell receptor beta chain. Its antigen is still unknown. TCRdb's copy holds only in-frame clones and misses some; the assay was immunoSEQ multiplex PCR. The sample holds around 150,000 clones, 70% to 90% seen once. Trimming at V came to 2 bases and at J to 3 bases, leaving 7 bases not matched to a gene. The CDR3 runs to 18 residues. The germline V gene has CDR1 SGHNT and CDR2 YYREEE (reference sequence). These data originate in a study of T cell responses to AZD1222 COVID-19 vaccine. Findings and caveats of the study: Among spike-specific TCRs, nearly half reportedly target unmutated variant regions. Clonal diversity was possibly underestimated, and the donors were mostly white British, with more females.

This chain links TRBV5-4 with TRBJ2-2, with 13 bases fitting TRBD2. Sequenced here: peripheral blood, sampled on day 0 of AZD1222 vaccination. This sequence originates from an adult in good health. CDR3 DNA sequence: TGTGCCAGCAGCTTTGGACTAGCGGGAGTTGGGTACACCGGGGAGCTGTTTTTT. Translated, it gives CASSFGLAGVGYTGELFF.